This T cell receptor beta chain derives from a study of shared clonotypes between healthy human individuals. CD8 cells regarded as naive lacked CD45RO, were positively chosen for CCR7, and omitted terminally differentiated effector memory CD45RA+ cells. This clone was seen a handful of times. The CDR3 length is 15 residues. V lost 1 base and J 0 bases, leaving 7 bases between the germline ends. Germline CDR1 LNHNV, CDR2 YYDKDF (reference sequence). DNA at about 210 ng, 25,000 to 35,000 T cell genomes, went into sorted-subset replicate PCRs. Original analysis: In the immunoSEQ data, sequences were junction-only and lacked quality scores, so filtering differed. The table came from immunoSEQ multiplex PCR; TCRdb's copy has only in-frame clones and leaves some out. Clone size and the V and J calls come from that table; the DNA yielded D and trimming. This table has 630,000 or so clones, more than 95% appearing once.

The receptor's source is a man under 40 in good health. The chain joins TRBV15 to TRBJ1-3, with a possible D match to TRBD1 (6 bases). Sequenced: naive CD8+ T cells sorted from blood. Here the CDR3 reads CATSRGTASGNTIYF. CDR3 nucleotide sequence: TGTGCCACCAGCAGAGGGACAGCCTCTGGAAACACCATATATTTT. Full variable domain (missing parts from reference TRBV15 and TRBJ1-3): DAMVIQNPRYQVTQFGKPVTLSCSQTLNHNVMYWYQQKSSQAPKLLFHYYDKDFNNEADTPDNFQSRRPNTSFCFLDIRSPGLGDTAMYLCATSRGTASGNTIYFGEGSWLTVV.